The rows below give T cell receptor beta chains drawn from one sample of a study of blood T cell repertoires in COVID-19. Profiling relied on immunoSEQ multiplex PCR, and the TCRdb table lists in-frame clones only, not all of them. The sample records roughly 270,000 clones, over 75% being singletons. Sample: peripheral blood. All receptors derive from a man aged 45 to 65 with active or convalescent COVID-19. The CDR3 runs from the conserved cysteine through the conserved F or W. A D gene is named only where the DNA matches it firmly. Size is stated for part of the rows, as once, few or many counts, or as a class when the clone is expanded.

clone_size d_call j_call v_call cdr3_nt cdr3_aa
- TRBD2 TRBJ2-5 TRBV19 TGTGCCAGTAGGGGGGCAGCGGGAGGTCTGGGAGAGACCCAGTACTTC CASRGAAGGLGETQYF
- - TRBJ2-1 TRBV4-1 TGCGCCAGCAGCCAAGGAATGACATCACGGCAGTTCTTC CASSQGMTSRQFF
once - TRBJ2-2 TRBV11-2 TGTGCCAGTCGAGTGGCGGGACCCACCGGGGAGCTGTTTTTT CASRVAGPTGELFF
- TRBD1 TRBJ1-6 TRBV7-2 TGTGCCAGCAGCTTAGGGGCCCTGATTTCAGGGGGCTCTTCACCCCTCCACTTT CASSLGALISGGSSPLHF
- - TRBJ2-2 TRBV24-1 TGTGCCACCTCAGCTAGTTTCACCGGGGAGCTGTTTTTT CATSASFTGELFF
- - TRBJ1-5 TRBV21-1 TGTGCCAGCAGCAAAGACAACCCGAAGGGGAGGCATAGCAATCAGCCCCAGCATTTT CASSKDNPKGRHSNQPQHF
- TRBD2 TRBJ2-3 TRBV5-6 TGTGCCAGCAGCTCCCTGACTAGCCACGCCACAGATACGCAGTATTTT CASSSLTSHATDTQYF
few - TRBJ1-4 TRBV25-1 TGTGCCAGCAGTGGCCGGGGGGCTAATGAAAAACTGTTTTTT CASSGRGANEKLFF
- TRBD2 TRBJ2-7 TRBV5-1 TGCGCCAGCCAGCTGCGGGAGGGCCAGGGGTACGAGCAGTACTTC CASQLREGQGYEQYF
once - TRBJ1-4 TRBV4-1 TGCGCCAGCAGCCTGTCGGGGGGCGTTGGAACTAATGAAAAACTGTTTTTT CASSLSGGVGTNEKLFF
- TRBD1 TRBJ2-7 TRBV24-1 TGTGCCACCAGTTCAACGACAGGGACATCGGGAGAGCAGTACTTC CATSSTTGTSGEQYF
- - TRBJ2-2 TRBV10-2 TGCGCCAGCAGTGAGTCCGCGAACACCGGGGAGCTGTTTTTT CASSESANTGELFF
- - TRBJ1-1 TRBV5-4 TGTGCCAGCAGCCAGGTGGGGGGTCACACTGAAGCTTTCTTT CASSQVGGHTEAFF
- - TRBJ2-1 TRBV12-3/TRBV12-4 TGTGCCAGCACTCAGGGAATTAATGAGCAGTTCTTC CASTQGINEQFF
once - TRBJ1-4 TRBV6-1 TGTGCCAGCAGTGAAGGAAGAGGAAGTAATGAAAAACTGTTTTTT CASSEGRGSNEKLFF
few TRBD1 TRBJ2-1 TRBV5-6 TGTGCCAGCAGCTTGGAGGACAGGGTAGGCAATGAGCAGTTCTTC CASSLEDRVGNEQFF
- TRBD1 TRBJ1-4 TRBV28 TGTGCCAGCAGCACAGACAGGGACGGGTCAACTAATGAAAAACTGTTTTTT CASSTDRDGSTNEKLFF
- TRBD2 TRBJ2-7 TRBV20-1 TGCAGTGCTAGTGGATCGTCTAGCGGCTACGAGCAGTACTTC CSASGSSSGYEQYF
- - TRBJ2-7 TRBV3-1/TRBV3-2 TGTGCCAGCAGCCTTAGCGGCGGATCCTACGAGCAGTACTTC CASSLSGGSYEQYF
once TRBD2 TRBJ2-5 TRBV15 TGTGCCACCAGCAGAGGGGCCCTAGCGGAGGGGCCAGAGACCCAGTACTTC CATSRGALAEGPETQYF